Listed below are T cell receptor beta chains from one sample, sequenced in a study of T cell responses to AZD1222 COVID-19 vaccine. The repertoire was sequenced with immunoSEQ multiplex PCR; TCRdb's copy has only in-frame clones and lacks some. The sample holds roughly 150,000 clones, 89% seen once. The specimen comprised peripheral blood, sampled on day 0 of AZD1222 vaccination. All receptors derive from an adult in good health. Each CDR3 is given with its conserved first and last residue. The D gene is left open where the match is weak. Where a row states a size, it is once, few, many or the class of an expanded clone; other rows omit it.

v_gene	len	j_gene	abundance	d_gene	CDR3aa	CDR3nt
TRBV15	15	TRBJ1-2	NA	NA	CATSPGILRNYGYTF	TGTGCCACCAGTCCGGGGATCCTTAGAAACTATGGCTACACCTTC
TRBV11-3	16	TRBJ2-5	NA	TRBD2	CASSSYSGSRLETQYF	TGTGCCAGCAGCTCGTATAGCGGGAGTCGTTTGGAGACCCAGTACTTC
TRBV6-5	14	TRBJ2-5	NA	NA	CASSYETSQETQYF	TGTGCCAGCAGTTACGAGACTTCACAAGAGACCCAGTACTTC
TRBV7-2	16	TRBJ1-1	NA	NA	CASSLNTPHSGTEAFF	TGTGCCAGCAGCTTAAATACGCCCCATTCTGGCACTGAAGCTTTCTTT
TRBV4-3	16	TRBJ2-1	NA	TRBD1	CASSQGAGTGGHEQFF	TGCGCCAGCAGCCAAGGGGCCGGGACAGGGGGTCATGAGCAGTTCTTC
TRBV6-1	14	TRBJ2-2	NA	NA	CASSELSYTGELFF	TGTGCCAGCAGTGAACTCTCGTACACCGGGGAGCTGTTTTTT
TRBV24-1	12	TRBJ2-7	NA	NA	CATSDASYEQYF	TGTGCCACCAGTGATGCATCCTACGAGCAGTACTTC
TRBV6-2/TRBV6-3	14	TRBJ2-1	once	NA	CASSQSRARNEQFF	TGTGCCAGCAGCCAGAGCAGGGCGCGAAATGAGCAGTTCTTC
TRBV28	15	TRBJ2-7	NA	NA	CASSSPRGKSYEQYF	TGTGCCAGCAGTTCCCCTCGGGGGAAGTCCTACGAGCAGTACTTC
TRBV5-1	15	TRBJ1-1	NA	TRBD1	CASSWTGGTNTEAFF	TGCGCCAGCAGCTGGACAGGGGGCACGAACACTGAAGCTTTCTTT
TRBV28	15	TRBJ2-7	once	TRBD1	CASTFSDRVSYEQYF	TGTGCCAGCACCTTTAGCGACAGGGTATCCTACGAGCAGTACTTC
TRBV24-1	13	TRBJ1-2	NA	NA	CATSDSPPGGYTF	TGTGCCACCAGTGATTCCCCCCCGGGTGGCTACACCTTC
TRBV19	16	TRBJ1-2	NA	NA	CATQNRGGGDNYGYTF	TGTGCCACCCAGAACCGGGGAGGAGGCGACAACTATGGCTACACCTTC
TRBV2	15	TRBJ1-2	NA	TRBD1	CASSVETGGWYGYTF	TGTGCCAGCAGTGTTGAGACAGGGGGCTGGTATGGCTACACCTTC
TRBV2	16	TRBJ2-2	NA	TRBD2	CASRRRVAGDTGELFF	TGTGCCAGCAGGAGGAGAGTAGCGGGAGACACCGGGGAGCTGTTTTTT
TRBV30	17	TRBJ2-1	NA	NA	CAWSGYRGGLPRNEQFF	TGTGCCTGGAGTGGGTATCGGGGCGGGCTGCCGCGCAATGAGCAGTTCTTC
TRBV2	14	TRBJ2-5	NA	NA	CASSGRTDQETQYF	TGTGCCAGCAGTGGGCGGACGGATCAAGAGACCCAGTACTTC
TRBV6-2/TRBV6-3	16	TRBJ1-5	NA	TRBD1	CASSSARGAGNQPQHF	TGTGCCAGCAGCTCGGCCAGGGGGGCAGGCAATCAGCCCCAGCATTTT
TRBV15	15	TRBJ1-1	NA	NA	CATSRDLGGSTEAFF	TGTGCCACCAGCAGAGATCTCGGGGGGAGCACTGAAGCTTTCTTT
TRBV24-1	19	TRBJ2-1	NA	TRBD2	CATSRGTSGRAVGYNEQFF	TGTGCCACCAGCCGCGGGACTAGCGGGAGGGCGGTTGGGTACAATGAGCAGTTCTTC
TRBV7-8	12	TRBJ2-1	NA	NA	CASSLARQEQFF	TGTGCCAGCAGCTTAGCGCGCCAGGAGCAGTTCTTC
TRBV11-2	15	TRBJ2-5	NA	TRBD2	CASSLGGGLQETQYF	TGTGCCAGCAGCTTAGGGGGGGGTCTACAAGAGACCCAGTACTTC
TRBV24-1	15	TRBJ2-7	NA	TRBD1	CATSDRRQGSHEQYF	TGTGCCACCAGTGATCGGCGACAGGGTAGTCACGAGCAGTACTTC
TRBV3-1/TRBV3-2	12	TRBJ2-3	NA	NA	CASSQAARAQYF	TGTGCCAGCAGCCAAGCCGCGAGGGCGCAGTATTTT
TRBV5-6	15	TRBJ1-5	once	NA	CASSYEAYSNQPQHF	TGTGCCAGCAGCTACGAAGCCTATAGCAATCAGCCCCAGCATTTT
TRBV5-1	16	TRBJ1-6	NA	NA	CASSLAAAGTNSPLHF	TGCGCCAGCAGCTTGGCCGCCGCGGGTACCAATTCACCCCTCCACTTT
TRBV2	14	TRBJ1-2	NA	TRBD1	CASSSLGTVYGYTF	TGTGCCAGCAGTTCCTTGGGGACAGTCTATGGCTACACCTTC
TRBV9	16	TRBJ2-3	once	TRBD2	CASSVLGREVLDTQYF	TGTGCCAGCAGCGTATTAGGGCGGGAGGTATTAGATACGCAGTATTTT
TRBV7-9	16	TRBJ2-1	NA	TRBD2	CASSLGSGRTYNEQFF	TGTGCCAGCAGCTTAGGTAGCGGGCGAACCTACAATGAGCAGTTCTTC
TRBV19	16	TRBJ2-3	NA	NA	CASSANFQSVADTQYF	TGTGCCAGTAGTGCTAATTTCCAGTCTGTCGCAGATACGCAGTATTTT
TRBV5-1	15	TRBJ2-5	NA	TRBD2	CASSKVAGGQETQYF	TGCGCCAGCAGCAAGGTAGCGGGGGGTCAAGAGACCCAGTACTTC
TRBV4-1	14	TRBJ2-5	NA	TRBD2	CASSPGGRRETQYF	TGCGCCAGCAGCCCTGGCGGGAGGCGGGAGACCCAGTACTTC
TRBV19	15	TRBJ2-5	NA	TRBD1	CASMGTGRGPETQYF	TGTGCCAGTATGGGGACAGGGAGGGGGCCAGAGACCCAGTACTTC
TRBV7-2	14	TRBJ2-7	few	NA	CASTPRGGLGEQYF	TGTGCCAGCACCCCAAGGGGCGGCCTTGGCGAGCAGTACTTC
TRBV5-1	13	TRBJ1-4	NA	NA	CASSRGLNEKLFF	TGCGCCAGCAGCAGGGGACTGAATGAAAAACTGTTTTTT
TRBV28	13	TRBJ1-2	NA	NA	CATTRGNHYGYTF	TGTGCCACCACAAGAGGGAACCACTATGGCTACACCTTC
TRBV6-6	21	TRBJ2-3	NA	TRBD1	CASSPSPGQGLQPGGTDTQYF	TGTGCCAGCAGTCCTTCTCCGGGACAGGGGCTTCAACCTGGAGGCACAGATACGCAGTATTTT